The entry below describes one TCR beta chain. This clonotype was seen at least ten times. Its antigen is unknown. No per-base quality is available; no much larger clone lies one base away. TCR beta CDR3 regions were amplified from RNA transcripts. For the first round of RT-PCR on the TCR CDR3, the HTBI primer set was used together with the Qiagen OneStep RT-PCR kit. Libraries were constructed in a second round of multiplex PCR, after which size selection and purification were performed. Sequencing of the libraries was done on an Illumina HiSeq2000 using paired-end 100 bp reads. The authors processed their data as follows. SOAPnuke was used to process the raw data, throwing out any read that contained adapters or uncalled bases, had a mean Phred below 15, or lacked an exact constant-primer or identifier match. COPE v1.2.5 was used to merge the high-quality paired reads, and each unique nucleotide sequence was defined as a clonotype. MiTCR v1.1 was used to align clonotypes to the IMGT TRBV, TRBD and TRBJ reference segments. The analysis included only V-J combinations with a frequency above 0.0001, which together covered around 99% of the repertoires. A TCS score was defined as the ratio between F50 (clonal expansion) and ExV (chaos), using BLOSUM62-based TCRdist between CDR3 peptides within each V-J. Welch's t-statistics and random forest reduced around 550 V-J features to 10 to 15, which were used in a naive Bayes classifier (R e1071). The raw public reads went through TCRdb reprocessing: fastp at Q25, MiXCR clone calling, in-frame beta chains kept. All rows with the same CDR3 protein become a single entry with the most common DNA and genes. TCRdb, not the authors, supplied the V and J calls. In this sample the table shows a few hundred thousand distinct CDR3 sequences, around 14% of which occur a single time. Jointly, the top ten make up approximately 32% of the sample.

This sample was taken from a study of T cells in Graves' hyperthyroidism and ophthalmopathy (dated by TCRdb to the late 2010s). Regarding the research as a whole: Peripheral blood was sampled at the time of initial diagnosis, prior to any treatment. Prospective prediction of ophthalmopathy was tested in an independent validation cohort consisting of about 19 hyperthyroidism patients and around 16 patients who later progressed to ophthalmopathy. After blood sampling, hyperthyroidism patients were treated with methimazole at a starting dose of 30 mg daily, and ophthalmopathy patients were treated with high-dose intravenous methylprednisolone. The paper reports TCR Vbeta CDR3 sequencing of approximately 130 peripheral blood samples: 40 to 45 ophthalmopathy, over 70 hyperthyroidism and about 17 progressor patients. To identify distinguishing TCR V-J signatures, a discovery cohort of some 99 patients was used, comprising some 43 with Graves' ophthalmopathy and some 60 with stable Graves' hyperthyroidism. The 100 discovery patients were divided at random into training and test sets in a 7:3 ratio. In about 6 Graves' hyperthyroidism patients, the study also compared T-cell repertoires from thyroid tissue with T-cell repertoires from blood. Paper-wide results and their limitations: A model built on a 13 V-J signature distinguished ophthalmopathy from stable hyperthyroidism, reaching around 87% sensitivity and about 81% specificity in cross-validation and 80%/75% in testing. Most expanded thyroid clonotypes (frequency above 0.001) were also found in blood, which suggests that blood repertoires may mirror thyroid immune responses. During validation, the model predicted progression to ophthalmopathy a median of approximately 7 months ahead of onset, with around 70% sensitivity and 72% to 80% specificity. Sample size was not statistically predetermined, and blinding of investigators to group allocation was not performed.

Stable Graves' hyperthyroidism was defined as no progression to ophthalmopathy during 18 months of follow-up. Hyperthyroidism patients were aged 18 to 65 years and newly diagnosed, with disease duration of less than 2 months. Any patient with an uncontrolled infection, another autoimmune disease, pregnancy or lactation was excluded. Diagnoses were based on clinical symptoms, serum thyroxine and TRAb, thyroid ultrasound and orbital computed tomography. Ficoll-Paque density gradient centrifugation was used to isolate PBMCs from 10 ml of fresh peripheral blood. Total RNA was extracted with Trizol reagent, and quality was checked on an Agilent 2100 Bioanalyzer. Reading from cysteine to phenylalanine, the CDR3 counts 17 amino acids. The retained sequence is limited to the CDR3, 51 bases, with the frame set at the first base. The germline V gene gives CDR1 as MDHEN and CDR2 as SYDVKM. V is trimmed back by 3 bases and J by 0 bases, and the junction contains 9 bases that no gene match accounts for.

In this chain, TRBV28 is recombined with TRBJ1-1, with 8 bases matching TRBD1. This clonotype originated in a woman in her thirties with Graves' hyperthyroidism. Sequenced sample: blood. The CDR3 is CASSLGGQGGMNTEAFF. The nucleotide sequence is given as TGTGCCAGCAGTTTGGGAGGACAGGGTGGCATGAACACTGAAGCTTTCTTT.